This T cell receptor (beta chain) originates from a study of T-cell memory formation after mild COVID-19. Notes on this clonotype: The antigen is not known.

TCR alpha and TCR beta cDNA libraries carrying sample barcodes and UMIs were produced by 5'RACE using constant-segment primers. In TCRdb, the 5' RACE reads were re-called with MiXCR into one record per CDR3 protein. The sample consists of under 550,000 distinct CDR3 sequences, 15% to 20% of them appearing once. Regarding the study as a whole: Clones shrinking between day 15 and 85 showed a balanced CD4/CD8 split, and those that grew later tilted toward CD4+. Specificity for SARS-CoV-2 was not confirmed among the second-wave clones peaking on day 37. Researchers found some responding clones in pre-infection memory, a sign that cross-reactive memory joined.

The sequencing sample was made of PBMCs or a T cell subset sorted from them (not recorded which). This sequence was found in an adult woman who had mild COVID-19 (a few samples of this study predate the infection). Cell type and time point are not known.

The CDR3 DNA follows: TGTGCCAGCAGTTCAAGGACAGCCGCGAACACTGAAGCTTTCTTT. Translation: CASSSRTAANTEAFF. This chain uses TRBV12-3 or TRBV12-4 with TRBJ1-1; weak D call: TRBD1 (6 bases). V dropped 4 bases and J dropped 1 base, with 13 bases sitting between them. CDR3 length equals 15 residues.